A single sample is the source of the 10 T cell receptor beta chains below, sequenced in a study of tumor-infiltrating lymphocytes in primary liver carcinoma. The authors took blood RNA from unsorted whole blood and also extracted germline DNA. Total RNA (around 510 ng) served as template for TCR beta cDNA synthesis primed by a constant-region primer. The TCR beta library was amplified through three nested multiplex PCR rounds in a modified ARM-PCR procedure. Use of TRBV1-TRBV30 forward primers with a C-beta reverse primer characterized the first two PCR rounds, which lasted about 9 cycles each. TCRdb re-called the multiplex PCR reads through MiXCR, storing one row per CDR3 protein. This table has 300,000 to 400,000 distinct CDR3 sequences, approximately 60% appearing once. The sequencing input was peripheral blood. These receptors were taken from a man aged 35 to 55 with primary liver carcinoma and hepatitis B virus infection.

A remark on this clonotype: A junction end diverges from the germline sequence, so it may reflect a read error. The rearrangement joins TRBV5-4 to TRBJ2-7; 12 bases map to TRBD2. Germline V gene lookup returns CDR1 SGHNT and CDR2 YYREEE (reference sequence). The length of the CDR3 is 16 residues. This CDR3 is CTSSLVLAGGSYEQYF. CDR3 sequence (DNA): TGTACCAGCAGCTTGGTTCTAGCGGGAGGGTCCTACGAGCAGTACTTC.

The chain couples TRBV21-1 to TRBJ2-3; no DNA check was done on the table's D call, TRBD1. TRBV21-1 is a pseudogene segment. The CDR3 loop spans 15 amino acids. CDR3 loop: CASSLGGPPSDAQYF. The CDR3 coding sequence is TGTGCCAGCAGCCTCGGGGGGCCCCCATCGGATGCGCAGTATTTT.

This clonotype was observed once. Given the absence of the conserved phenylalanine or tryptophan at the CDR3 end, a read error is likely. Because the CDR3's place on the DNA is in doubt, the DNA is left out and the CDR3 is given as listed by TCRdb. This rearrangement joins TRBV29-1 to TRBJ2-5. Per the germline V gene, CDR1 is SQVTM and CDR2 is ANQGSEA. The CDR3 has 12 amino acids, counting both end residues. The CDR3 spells CSAFDGVGTQYL.

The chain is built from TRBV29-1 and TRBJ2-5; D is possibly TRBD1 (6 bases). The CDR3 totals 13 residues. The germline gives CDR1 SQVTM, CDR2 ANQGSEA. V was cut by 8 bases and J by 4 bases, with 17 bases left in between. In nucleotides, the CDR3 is TGCAGCTCGTGCCCGACAGGATTAGAGACCCAGTACTTC. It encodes CSSCPTGLETQYF.

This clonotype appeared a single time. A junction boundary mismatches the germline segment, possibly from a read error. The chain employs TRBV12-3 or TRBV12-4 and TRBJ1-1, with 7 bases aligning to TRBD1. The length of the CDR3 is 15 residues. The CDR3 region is CACRRSGGMNTEAFF. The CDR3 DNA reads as TGTGCCTGCAGGAGGTCAGGGGGGATGAACACTGAGGCTTTCTTT.

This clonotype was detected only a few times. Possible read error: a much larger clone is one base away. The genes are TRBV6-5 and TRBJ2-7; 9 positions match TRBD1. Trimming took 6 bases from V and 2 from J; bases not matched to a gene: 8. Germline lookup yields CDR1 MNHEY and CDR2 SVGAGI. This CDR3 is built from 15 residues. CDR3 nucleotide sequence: TGTGCCAGCAGACTGGCGGGGACAGGGCCCTACGAGCAGTACTTC. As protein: CASRLAGTGPYEQYF.

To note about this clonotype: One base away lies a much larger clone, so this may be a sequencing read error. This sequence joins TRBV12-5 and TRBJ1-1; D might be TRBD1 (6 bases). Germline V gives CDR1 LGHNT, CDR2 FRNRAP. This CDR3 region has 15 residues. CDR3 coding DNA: TGTGCTAGTGGTTTGGAGGGGGGGCAAGCCACTGGAGCTTTCTTT. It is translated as CASGLEGGQATGAFF.

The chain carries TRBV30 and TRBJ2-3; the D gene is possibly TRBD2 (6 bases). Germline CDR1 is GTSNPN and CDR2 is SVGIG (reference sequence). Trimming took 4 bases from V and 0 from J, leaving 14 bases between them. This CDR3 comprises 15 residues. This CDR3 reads CAWNSRGLSTDTQYF. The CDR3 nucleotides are TGTGCCTGGAATTCCCGGGGACTTAGCACAGATACGCAGTATTTT.

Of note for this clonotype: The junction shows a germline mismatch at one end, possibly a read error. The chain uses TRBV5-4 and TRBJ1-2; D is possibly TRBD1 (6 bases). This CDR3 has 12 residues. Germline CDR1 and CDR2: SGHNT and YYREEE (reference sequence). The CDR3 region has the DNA TGTGCCAGCAGCTGGGACAACGATGGCTGCACCTTC. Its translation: CASSWDNDGCTF.

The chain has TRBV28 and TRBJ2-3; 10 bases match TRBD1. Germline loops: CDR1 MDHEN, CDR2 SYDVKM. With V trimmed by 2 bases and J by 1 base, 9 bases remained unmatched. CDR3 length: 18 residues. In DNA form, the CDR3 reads TGTGCCAGCAGTTTAGTCAATCTAGGGACAGGGGGCACAGATACGCAGTATTTT. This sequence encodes CASSLVNLGTGGTDTQYF.